The T cell receptor beta chain under discussion was sequenced for a study of blood T cell repertoires in COVID-19. About the research overall: Some COVID-19 samples were acute and others convalescent; all came from the United States, Italy and Spain.

Repertoires were generated with immunoSEQ multiplex PCR, while TCRdb's copy carries only in-frame clones and drops some. The table lists a few hundred thousand clones, 75% to 90% of them singletons, with under 15% in the top ten. Germline-derived CDR1 and CDR2 are SGHNT and YYREEE (reference sequence). CDR3 size: 15 residues. The V segment lost 4 bases and the J segment 0 bases; nucleotides outside the gene matches: 5. This chain joins TRBV5-4 and TRBJ2-3, with 7 bases identical to TRBD1. Specimen: peripheral blood. This sequence originates from a woman aged 55 to 70 with acute or convalescent COVID-19. In DNA, the CDR3 is TGTGCCAGCAGCCACGGGACAGCTAGCACAGATACGCAGTATTTT. Encoded protein: CASSHGTASTDTQYF.